These 20 T cell receptor beta chains came from one sample sequenced in a study of blood T cell repertoires in COVID-19. The assay was immunoSEQ multiplex PCR, and TCRdb's table has in-frame clones only and misses some. The table includes 150,000 to 200,000 clones, around four fifths detected once. Sequenced sample: peripheral blood. These receptors all stem from a woman aged 25 to 39 with acute or convalescent COVID-19.

The genes are TRBV19 and TRBJ1-2; D may be TRBD1 (5 bases). This CDR3 has 12 residues. Per germline, CDR1 LNHDA and CDR2 SQIVND (reference sequence). V lost 3 bases and J lost 6, with 8 bases in between. For the CDR3, the DNA is TGTGCCAGTAGTATCTTACAGGATGGCTACACCTTC. Translation gives CASSILQDGYTF. The whole variable domain, filled in from reference TRBV19 and TRBJ1-2, reads DGGITQSPKYLFRKEGQNVTLSCEQNLNHDAMYWYRQDPGQGLRLIYYSQIVNDFQKGDIAEGYSVSREKKESFPLTVTSAQKNPTAFYLCASSILQDGYTFGSGTRLTVV.

The gene calls are TRBV28 and TRBJ1-1; TRBD1 agrees at 8 bases. The V segment lost 7 bases and the J segment 7 bases; nucleotides outside the gene matches: 8. The CDR3 loop spans 13 amino acids. CDR1 is MDHEN and CDR2 is SYDVKM in the germline V gene. CDR3 amino acids: CASTTDRVVEAFF. As DNA, the CDR3 is TGTGCCAGCACCACGGACAGGGTAGTTGAAGCTTTCTTT. Full variable domain (rest looked up from reference TRBV28 and TRBJ1-1): DVKVTQSSRYLVKRTGEKVFLECVQDMDHENMFWYRQDPGLGLRLIYFSYDVKMKEKGDIPEGYSVSREKKERFSLILESASTNQTSMYLCASTTDRVVEAFFGQGTRLTVV.

This clone turned up a few times. The chain uses TRBV19 and TRBJ1-6; 7 positions match TRBD1. Germline CDR1 reads LNHDA; CDR2 reads SQIVND (reference sequence). With 6 bases clipped from V and 10 bases from J, the junction kept 9 bases outside the gene matches. CDR3 length: 14 amino acids. The CDR3 DNA reads as TGTGCCAGTAGGGCGGGACAGTCGGGATCACCCCTCCACTTT. This sequence encodes CASRAGQSGSPLHF.

This clone has just a few counts. The chain links TRBV13 to TRBJ2-2, with D hard to call. V was trimmed by 6 bases and J by 1 base, leaving 15 bases between them. The CDR3 contains 16 residues. The V gene's germline CDR1 is PRHDT and CDR2 FYEKMQ (reference sequence). The CDR3 nucleotides are TGTGCCAGCAGTCCATATTCTTACAGGAACACCGGGGAGCTGTTTTTT. It encodes CASSPYSYRNTGELFF.

This chain joins TRBV9 and TRBJ1-1, with 9 bases that match TRBD1. Germline-derived CDR1 and CDR2 are SGDLS and YYNGEE. The CDR3 spans 13 residues. V lost 7 bases to trimming and J lost 4 bases; unmatched junction nucleotides: 5. The CDR3 loop is CASGGQGRTEAFF. CDR3 DNA sequence: TGTGCCAGCGGGGGACAGGGTCGCACTGAAGCTTTCTTT.

The gene calls are TRBV12-5 and TRBJ2-3, with 9 bases fitting TRBD2. Germline-derived CDR1 and CDR2 are LGHNT and FRNRAP. The CDR3 covers 16 residues. Germline trimming cut 5 bases from V and 4 bases from J; bases unmatched to any gene: 10. This chain's CDR3 is CASGIGAGGRADTQYF. Written as DNA, the CDR3 is TGTGCTAGTGGTATAGGTGCGGGGGGGCGGGCAGATACGCAGTATTTT.

The chain employs TRBV30 and TRBJ2-1, with D perhaps TRBD1 (7 bases). The CDR3 loop spans 14 amino acids. V dropped 2 bases and J dropped 10 bases, with 18 bases sitting between them. Germline loops: CDR1 GTSNPN, CDR2 SVGIG (reference sequence). The CDR3 sequence is CAWSRTGGSWEQFF. DNA for the CDR3: TGTGCCTGGAGTAGGACAGGAGGGAGCTGGGAGCAGTTCTTC.

This clone has only a few counts. The V and J genes are TRBV30 and TRBJ2-1; 9 bases map to TRBD2. Germline V gene sequence: CDR1 GTSNPN, CDR2 SVGIG (reference sequence). Trimming removed 0 bases from V and 1 base from J; junction bases left unmatched: 7. The CDR3 extends over 17 amino acids. CDR3: CAWSVGSGGHSYNEQFF. The CDR3 DNA follows: TGTGCCTGGAGTGTAGGGAGCGGGGGGCATTCCTACAATGAGCAGTTCTTC.

This chain connects TRBV18 to TRBJ1-3, with D perhaps matching TRBD1 (6 bases). The CDR3 has 18 residues. CDR1 KGHSH and CDR2 LQKENI come from the germline V gene. Between the trimmed V and J ends, which lost 0 bases and 0 bases, there was a span of 15 bases. The CDR3 DNA follows: TGTGCCAGCTCACCACCTACTGGACAGCCGTTCTCTGGAAACACCATATATTTT. Its translation: CASSPPTGQPFSGNTIYF.

A few counts support this clone. The rearrangement uses TRBV11-3 and TRBJ2-1; 7 bases match TRBD2. The CDR3 consists of 14 residues. V trimming: 5 bases; J trimming: 5 bases; junction bases outside the gene matches: 6. Germline CDR1 and CDR2: SGHNT and YENEEA. Here the CDR3 reads CASSAGAGNNEQFF. For the CDR3, the DNA is TGTGCCAGCAGCGCAGGAGCGGGAAACAATGAGCAGTTCTTC.

This chain uses TRBV21-1 with TRBJ1-2. TRBV21-1 represents a pseudogene. The CDR3 is 14 amino acids. The CDR3 spells CASSKVGGPYGYTF. For the CDR3, the DNA is TGTGCCAGCAGCAAAGTGGGGGGACCCTATGGCTACACCTTC.

This chain's CDR3 is CASSLGTSSYNEQFF. The CDR3 coding sequence is TGTGCCAGCAGCTTAGGGACTAGCAGCTACAATGAGCAGTTCTTC. J is TRBJ2-1 and V is TRBV7-2, with 8 bases aligning to TRBD2. The J segment lost 3 bases and the V segment lost 1 base, leaving 2 bases of the junction unmatched. This CDR3 has 15 amino acids. Germline V lookup: CDR1 SGHTA, CDR2 FQGNSA.

V usage is TRBV6-6 and J usage is TRBJ1-5; D unclear. CDR3 size: 14 residues. Germline lookup yields CDR1 MNHNY and CDR2 SVGAGI (reference sequence). V dropped 0 bases and J dropped 5 bases, with 8 bases sitting between them. CDR3 protein: CASSYSRLDQPQHF. CDR3 DNA sequence: TGTGCCAGCAGTTACTCAAGGCTAGATCAGCCCCAGCATTTT.

The rearrangement joins TRBV5-4 to TRBJ1-6; possibly TRBD1 for D (6 bases). The V end lost 3 bases, the J end lost 6 bases, and 10 bases lay between the germline ends. This CDR3 is built from 14 residues. Per the germline V gene, CDR1 is SGHNT and CDR2 is YYREEE (reference sequence). Here the CDR3 DNA reads TGTGCCAGCAGCTCCACAGGGTTTAATTCACCCCTCCACTTT. Its protein is CASSSTGFNSPLHF. The whole variable domain, filled in from reference TRBV5-4 and TRBJ1-6, reads ETGVTQSPTHLIKTRGQQVTLRCSSQSGHNTVSWYQQALGQGPQFIFQYYREEENGRGNFPPRFSGLQFPNYSSELNVNALELDDSALYLCASSSTGFNSPLHFGNGTRLTVT.

The rearrangement joins TRBV7-2 to TRBJ2-7, with 7 bases matching TRBD1. Unmatched junction bases numbered 9, after V lost 4 bases and J lost 0 bases. From germline, CDR1 is SGHTA and CDR2 FQGNSA. The CDR3 is made up of 16 amino acids. As DNA, the CDR3 is TGTGCCAGCAGCTCCAAAGGGACAGCCCGCTCCTACGAGCAGTACTTC. The encoded protein is CASSSKGTARSYEQYF. Full variable domain (remainder filled in from reference TRBV7-2 and TRBJ2-7): GAGVSQSPSNKVTEKGKDVELRCDPISGHTALYWYRQSLGQGLEFLIYFQGNSAPDKSGLPSDRFSAERTGGSVSTLTIQRTQQEDSAVYLCASSSKGTARSYEQYFGPGTRLTVT.

This chain connects TRBV3-1 (or the pseudogene TRBV3-2) to TRBJ2-2, with D possibly being TRBD2 (5 bases). Germline V gene data show CDR1 as LGHDT and CDR2 as YNNKEL (reference sequence). The CDR3 consists of 14 residues. Trimming took 1 base from V and 3 from J, leaving 6 bases between them. DNA for the CDR3: TGTGCCAGCAGCCAAGTGGGAGACACCGGGGAGCTGTTTTTT. This sequence encodes CASSQVGDTGELFF.

This clone was detected only a few times. This chain links TRBV25-1 with TRBJ2-3, with 7 bases that match TRBD1. The trim removed 3 bases at V and 0 bases at J, leaving 9 bases unmatched. CDR1 MGHDK and CDR2 SYGVNS come from the germline V gene. This CDR3 is 17 amino acids long. The CDR3 sequence is CASSDPVGQSSTDTQYF. For the CDR3, the DNA is TGTGCCAGCAGTGACCCAGTGGGACAGTCTAGCACAGATACGCAGTATTTT.

This clone was counted a few times. This chain uses TRBV6-2 or TRBV6-3 with TRBJ2-2, with 7 bases fitting TRBD1. The V and J ends lost 0 bases and 6 bases, in that order; junction bases with no gene match: 4. The CDR3 has 15 residues. Germline-derived CDR1 and CDR2 are MNHEY and SVGEGT. In DNA, the CDR3 is TGTGCCAGCAGTTACTCGGGGACAGAAGCCGGGGAGCTGTTTTTT. Encoded protein: CASSYSGTEAGELFF.

This sequence joins TRBV28 and TRBJ1-5, with D possibly being TRBD1 (6 bases). Trimming shortened V by 6 bases and J by 4 bases, and 16 bases separated the two germline ends. Per the germline V gene, CDR1 is MDHEN and CDR2 is SYDVKM. CDR3 length: 15 amino acids. DNA of the CDR3: TGTGCCAGCAGGAAGTCAGGGGTGGGGAATCAGCCCCAGCATTTT. Translating gives CASRKSGVGNQPQHF. Variable domain in full (rest from reference TRBV28 and TRBJ1-5): DVKVTQSSRYLVKRTGEKVFLECVQDMDHENMFWYRQDPGLGLRLIYFSYDVKMKEKGDIPEGYSVSREKKERFSLILESASTNQTSMYLCASRKSGVGNQPQHFGDGTRLSIL.

This rearrangement joins TRBV28 to TRBJ2-5, with TRBD1 matching 7 bases. The V gene's germline CDR1 is MDHEN and CDR2 SYDVKM. CDR3 size: 14 residues. The trim removed 8 bases at V and 5 bases at J, leaving 11 bases unmatched. DNA of the CDR3: TGTGCCAGCGCAGTTGTCGGGACAGCGGAGACCCAGTACTTC. Translating it yields CASAVVGTAETQYF.